Following are 8 T cell receptor beta chains from one sample sequenced in a study of shared clonotypes between healthy human individuals. TCRdb's table, derived via immunoSEQ multiplex PCR, lists solely in-frame clones and lacks some. Among 2,500,000 or so clones listed, 80% to 95% were seen once. Material: naive CD4+ T cells from PBMCs. As for subset: CD45RA+ positively selected. Receptors originate from a man younger than 30 in good health. Some clones in this sample may be carry-over from other donors' samples.

This clone was recorded once. The chain links TRBV27 to TRBJ2-5; D may be TRBD2 (7 bases). Germline V gene sequence: CDR1 MNHEY, CDR2 SMNVEV (reference sequence). The V end lost 6 bases, the J end lost 7 bases, and 24 bases lay between the germline ends. This CDR3 is built from 16 residues. Here the CDR3 reads CASSSLSSGRGLTQYF. CDR3 DNA sequence: TGTGCCAGCAGCAGTTTGTCATCAGGGAGGGGGTTGACCCAGTACTTC.

The V gene is TRBV7-3, the J gene TRBJ2-1, with D possibly matching TRBD2 (6 bases). Trimming took off 1 base at V and 7 bases at J, with 11 bases between the two ends. Germline CDR1 and CDR2: SGHTA and FQGTGA. The CDR3 contains 14 residues. CDR3 loop: CASSLSGTVNEQFF. The CDR3, as DNA: TGTGCCAGCAGCTTAAGCGGGACGGTGAATGAGCAGTTCTTC.

This clone was picked up one time. Other DNA sequences in this specimen translate into the identical CDR3. This sequence joins TRBV7-3 and TRBJ2-1; D not certain. The CDR3 runs 15 residues. Trimming pared 2 bases from V and 0 bases from J, leaving 8 bases between. Germline V lookup: CDR1 SGHTA, CDR2 FQGTGA. DNA for the CDR3: TGTGCCAGCAGCTTACTGGCGTCCTCCTACAATGAGCAGTTCTTC. It yields the protein CASSLLASSYNEQFF.

This clone is a singleton in its sample. The genes are TRBV7-8 and TRBJ1-3; D is ambiguous. This CDR3 spans 12 amino acids. Germline loops: CDR1 SGHVS, CDR2 FQNEAQ. The V and J ends lost 5 bases and 4 bases respectively, with 6 bases between them. The CDR3 DNA reads TGTGCCAGCAGCGAACAGGGAAACACCATATATTTT. It specifies CASSEQGNTIYF.

This clone was found once. This chain links TRBV10-3 with TRBJ1-1, with D possibly being TRBD1 (6 bases). Germline values: CDR1 ENHRY, CDR2 SYGVKD. V was shortened by 8 bases and J by 8 bases, with 18 bases between the two germline ends. This CDR3 comprises 13 residues. The DNA for the CDR3 is TGTGCCATCGGTACGGGGCAGGGGATAGAAGCTTTCTTT. It is translated as CAIGTGQGIEAFF.

The J gene is TRBJ1-6, the V gene TRBV5-6; D perhaps matches TRBD1 (5 bases). This CDR3 spans 15 amino acids. Germline V gives CDR1 SGHDT, CDR2 YYEEEE. V was trimmed by 0 bases and J by 7 bases, leaving 11 bases between them. The CDR3 protein is CASSLVGTGNSPLHF. In nucleotides, the CDR3 is TGTGCCAGCAGCTTGGTGGGGACTGGGAATTCACCCCTCCACTTT.

The rearrangement links TRBV5-4 to TRBJ2-4, with a possible D match to TRBD2 (7 bases). The length of the CDR3 is 16 residues. Trimming cost V 0 bases and J 3 bases, with 13 bases left between them. Germline-derived CDR1 and CDR2 are SGHNT and YYREEE (reference sequence). CDR3 amino acids: CASSLEGGVRKNIQYF. CDR3 nucleotides: TGTGCCAGCAGCTTGGAGGGGGGGGTCCGCAAAAACATTCAGTACTTC.

The V and J genes are TRBV14 and TRBJ2-1; TRBD1 agrees at 7 bases. This CDR3 is 15 amino acids long. Trimming cost V 6 bases and J 7 bases; bases outside gene matches: 12. Germline CDR1 SGHDN, CDR2 FVKESK. CDR3 bases: TGTGCCAGCAGTCCCGGGACAGACTTTATTAATGAGCAGTTCTTC. Its protein product is CASSPGTDFINEQFF. The entire variable domain, with the rest obtained from reference TRBV14 and TRBJ2-1, is as follows: EAGVTQFPSHSVIEKGQTVTLRCDPISGHDNLYWYRRVMGKEIKFLLHFVKESKQDESGMPNNRFLAERTGGTYSTLKVQPAELEDSGVYFCASSPGTDFINEQFFGPGTRLTVL.